The 21 T cell receptor beta chains below all came from one sample that was sequenced in a study of blood T cell repertoires in COVID-19. The assay was immunoSEQ multiplex PCR, and TCRdb's table has in-frame clones only and misses some. The table has approximately 110,000 clones, approximately 62% seen once. What was sequenced was peripheral blood. The receptors were gathered from an elderly man with acute or convalescent COVID-19.

The chain recombines TRBV11-2 with TRBJ2-3, with D perhaps TRBD2 (6 bases). The CDR3 runs to 16 residues. Trimming removed 3 bases at V and 4 bases at J, with 17 bases between. The germline gives CDR1 SGHAT, CDR2 FQNNGV. CDR3 amino acids: CASSFPGLGGADTQYF. CDR3 sequence (DNA): TGTGCCAGCAGCTTCCCGGGACTCGGGGGTGCAGATACGCAGTATTTT.

This clone appeared a few times. The V call is TRBV11-2, the J call TRBJ2-3; maybe TRBD1 (6 bases). V gave up 8 bases and J gave up 0 bases, with 12 bases separating them. The CDR3 loop spans 14 amino acids. Looked up from germline, CDR1 is SGHAT and CDR2 is FQNNGV. As DNA, the CDR3 is TGTGCCAGCGCAGGGGTTCTTAGCACAGATACGCAGTATTTT. Amino acids: CASAGVLSTDTQYF.

In this sample, this clone turned up a few times. The rearrangement uses TRBV27 and TRBJ1-1; weak D call: TRBD1 (6 bases). Germline CDR1 reads MNHEY; CDR2 reads SMNVEV (reference sequence). The CDR3 extends over 14 amino acids. The V end was cut by 6 bases, the J end by 4 bases, with 15 bases between. CDR3 sequence: CASRVQGQGTEAFF. The CDR3 DNA reads as TGTGCCAGCAGGGTACAGGGCCAGGGCACTGAAGCTTTCTTT.

The rearrangement uses TRBV5-1 and TRBJ2-1; 11 nucleotides agree with TRBD1. CDR1 is SGHRS and CDR2 is YFSETQ in the germline V gene. The CDR3 has 14 residues. V dropped 2 bases and J dropped 7; count of bases not matched to a gene: 2. DNA of the CDR3: TGCGCCAGCAGCTTAGGGACAGGGGGTAATGAGCAGTTCTTC. Translation: CASSLGTGGNEQFF.

The chain uses TRBV10-3 and TRBJ2-7; TRBD2 aligns across 14 bases. Germline V gene sequence: CDR1 ENHRY, CDR2 SYGVKD. The CDR3 spans 13 residues. V shed 10 bases and J 5 bases; nucleotides not matched to a gene: 4. CDR3 sequence: CASGLAGGDEQYF. CDR3 nucleotide sequence: TGTGCCAGTGGACTAGCGGGAGGTGACGAGCAGTACTTC.

The chain links TRBV4-2 to TRBJ2-4; D call uncertain. Trimming cost V 0 bases and J 6 bases, with 15 bases left between them. The CDR3 covers 16 residues. CDR1 and CDR2 from the germline V gene are LGHNA and YNFKEQ. This CDR3 reads CASSQDFTVPSNIQYF. The CDR3 DNA is TGTGCCAGCAGCCAAGATTTCACAGTACCTTCAAACATTCAGTACTTC.

The rearrangement joins TRBV4-1 to TRBJ2-1, with 7 bases identical to TRBD2. Losses at the gene ends were 1 base for V and 0 bases for J; bases not matched to a gene: 6. The CDR3 is made up of 17 amino acids. In germline, CDR1 is MGHRA, CDR2 YSYEKL. The CDR3 region has the DNA TGCGCCAGCAGCCAAGGGGTAGCGGGTCCCTCCTACAATGAGCAGTTCTTC. It is translated as CASSQGVAGPSYNEQFF.

The chain has TRBV28 and TRBJ1-1, with D maybe TRBD1 (6 bases). V was pared by 7 bases and J by 11 bases, with 20 bases between. Germline V gene data show CDR1 as MDHEN and CDR2 as SYDVKM. The CDR3 covers 13 residues. The CDR3 reads CASINPGGRSAFF. In DNA form, the CDR3 reads TGTGCCAGCATCAACCCCGGGGGGCGCAGCGCTTTCTTT.

J is TRBJ2-2 and V is TRBV11-2; possibly TRBD1 for D (5 bases). The length of the CDR3 is 17 residues. CDR1 is SGHAT and CDR2 is FQNNGV in the germline V gene. The ends were cut back, 7 bases at V and 4 bases at J, with 22 bases in the middle. The CDR3 spells CASTYLVGRQTTGELFF. The CDR3 DNA reads as TGTGCCAGCACCTACCTGGTCGGTAGACAGACCACCGGGGAGCTGTTTTTT.

This clone occurred once. The rearrangement joins TRBV15 to TRBJ1-3, with D unresolved. Trimming cost V 5 bases and J 0 bases, with 11 bases left between them. Looked up from germline, CDR1 is LNHNV and CDR2 is YYDKDF (reference sequence). The CDR3 spans 15 residues. The CDR3 nucleotides read TGTGCCACCAGCCCGACGGGGATCTCTGGAAACACCATATATTTT. Protein sequence: CATSPTGISGNTIYF.

The rearrangement links TRBV5-5 to TRBJ2-7; TRBD1 might be the D (8 bases). This CDR3 has 16 amino acids. Germline lookup yields CDR1 SGHKS and CDR2 YYEKEE (reference sequence). Trimming removed 4 bases from V and 1 base from J, with 18 bases in between. This CDR3 is CASSGQGAGVSYEQYF. The CDR3 bases are TGTGCCAGCAGCGGGCAGGGGGCGGGGGTATCCTACGAGCAGTACTTC.

This chain's CDR3 is CASSQSRSNTGELFF. The CDR3 DNA sequence: TGTGCCAGCAGCCAATCGCGGTCGAACACCGGGGAGCTGTTTTTT. V gene TRBV16 combines with J gene TRBJ2-2; D gene unclear. From germline, CDR1 is KGHSY and CDR2 FQNENV. The CDR3 runs to 15 residues. Trimming removed 0 bases from V and 0 bases from J, with 5 bases in between.

The chain has TRBV27 and TRBJ2-5; tentative D call: TRBD1 (6 bases). V lost 6 bases and J 1 base, leaving 9 bases between the germline ends. The germline gives CDR1 MNHEY, CDR2 SMNVEV (reference sequence). The CDR3 is 13 amino acids. The DNA for the CDR3 is TGTGCCAGCAGCAGACAGGCCCAAGAGACCCAGTACTTC. As protein: CASSRQAQETQYF.

The CDR3 DNA reads as TGTGCCAGCAGCAAAACCCCGGACAGGGTAACTGAAGCTTTCTTT. Translating gives CASSKTPDRVTEAFF. This chain uses TRBV21-1 with TRBJ1-1; TRBD1 was called by the table and not checked on the DNA. TRBV21-1 represents a pseudogene. This CDR3 comprises 15 residues.

The chain couples TRBV29-1 to TRBJ2-1; TRBD2 matches at 8 bases. The CDR3 covers 14 residues. The V gene end was trimmed by 6 bases and the J gene end by 9 bases; junction bases not matched to a gene: 13. Germline V CDR1 and CDR2: SQVTM, ANQGSEA. This chain's CDR3 is CSVRGGSRLSEQFF. In DNA, the CDR3 is TGCAGCGTCCGCGGGGGGAGTCGTTTGAGTGAGCAGTTCTTC.

The chain links TRBV4-3 to TRBJ2-3; 16 nucleotides match TRBD2. The germline CDR1 and CDR2 sequences are LGHNA and YSLEER. CDR3 length equals 20 residues. Germline trimming cut 0 bases from V and 3 bases from J; bases unmatched to any gene: 9. CDR3 in DNA: TGCGCCAGCAGCCAAGAAAGGGGGACTAGCGGGAGGGCCGGGACAGATACGCAGTATTTT. It yields the protein CASSQERGTSGRAGTDTQYF.

The V and J genes are TRBV20-1 and TRBJ2-7; the D is unclear. The V and J ends lost 6 bases and 6 bases respectively, with 9 bases between them. The CDR3 runs 10 residues. Germline V lookup: CDR1 DFQATT, CDR2 SNEGSKA (reference sequence). CDR3 coding DNA: TGCAGTGCCACATCTCGCGAGCAGTACTTC. Its protein is CSATSREQYF.

The chain has TRBV9 and TRBJ1-6; 7 nucleotides agree with TRBD1. This CDR3 is 14 amino acids long. Losses at the gene ends were 3 bases for V and 9 bases for J; bases not matched to a gene: 6. Germline assignment: CDR1 SGDLS and CDR2 YYNGEE. In nucleotides, the CDR3 is TGTGCCAGCAGCGCTCGACAGGGAAGTTCACCCCTCCACTTT. Protein: CASSARQGSSPLHF. The whole variable domain, remainder taken from reference TRBV9 and TRBJ1-6, is DSGVTQTPKHLITATGQRVTLRCSPRSGDLSVYWYQQSLDQGLQFLIQYYNGEERAKGNILERFSAQQFPDLHSELNLSSLELGDSALYFCASSARQGSSPLHFGNGTRLTVT.

V is TRBV10-3 and J is TRBJ2-5; D possibly corresponds to TRBD1 (5 bases). V was trimmed by 10 bases and J by 3 bases, leaving 12 bases between them. Germline V gives CDR1 ENHRY, CDR2 SYGVKD. The CDR3 sequence is 12 residues long. CDR3 in DNA: TGTGCCACTTCGACAGTGGAAGAGACCCAGTACTTC. This codes for CATSTVEETQYF.

The rearrangement links TRBV6-2 or TRBV6-3 to TRBJ2-5, with D perhaps TRBD2 (5 bases). Germline V gives CDR1 MNHEY, CDR2 SVGEGT. This CDR3 is 15 amino acids long. V lost 2 bases and J 3 bases, leaving 13 bases between the germline ends. The CDR3, as DNA: TGTGCCAGCAGTTACGACGGATACGGGGAAGAGACCCAGTACTTC. This codes for CASSYDGYGEETQYF.

The chain employs TRBV4-3 and TRBJ1-4, with a tentative D call TRBD1 (6 bases). The CDR3 extends over 15 amino acids. Germline V gene lookup returns CDR1 LGHNA and CDR2 YSLEER. Trimming took 1 base from V and 2 from J, leaving 8 bases between them. CDR3 loop: CASSQVDSTNEKLFF. CDR3 bases: TGCGCCAGCAGCCAAGTGGACAGTACTAATGAAAAACTGTTTTTT.